This passage covers 10 T cell receptor beta chains from one sample sequenced in a study of low-dose radiotherapy and immunotherapy resistance in tumors. Both TCRalpha and TCRbeta chains were reverse transcribed with V-gene-specific primers. TCRs were amplified for about 18 PCR cycles with a constant-region primer and V-primer adapter. MiXCR was run by TCRdb on the reads, yielding one entry per CDR3 protein. This repertoire shows about 18,000 distinct CDR3 sequences, around three quarters found once; its top ten account for approximately 5%. Source of these receptors: a human donor with advanced metastatic prostate, ovarian, gallbladder or colorectal cancer (not recorded which). This table probably holds off-target reads from a library built for another chain.

This sequence joins TRBV19 and TRBJ1-5; possible D gene TRBD1, 5 bases. The CDR3 spans 14 residues. Trimming removed 6 bases from V and 2 bases from J, with 11 bases in between. CDR1 is LNHDA, CDR2 SQIVND, per germline (reference sequence). The DNA for the CDR3 is TGTGCCAGTAGCTGGGACGGACGCAATCAGCCCCAGCATTTT. It translates to CASSWDGRNQPQHF.

A few counts support this clonotype. The chain combines TRBV12-3 or TRBV12-4 with TRBJ1-4, with D unclear. V was trimmed by 3 bases and J by 0 bases, leaving 11 bases between them. The CDR3 spans 16 residues. The CDR3 sequence is CASSLVLSATNEKLFF. In DNA form, the CDR3 reads TGTGCCAGCAGTTTGGTTTTATCAGCAACTAATGAAAAACTGTTTTTT.

The chain joins TRBV6-6 to TRBJ2-7; 7 bases match TRBD1. This CDR3 spans 14 amino acids. The germline V gene encodes CDR1 MNHNY and CDR2 SVGAGI (reference sequence). V dropped 1 base and J dropped 1; count of bases not matched to a gene: 1. CDR3 region: CASSYLGQSYEQYF. Written as DNA, the CDR3 is TGTGCCAGCAGTTACTTGGGACAGTCCTACGAGCAGTACTTC.

The genes are TRBV5-6 and TRBJ1-2; D gene ambiguous. Germline V gives CDR1 SGHDT, CDR2 YYEEEE. V lost 2 bases to trimming and J lost 8 bases, with 19 bases between them. This CDR3 contains 15 residues. The CDR3, as DNA: TGTGCCAGCAGCTTAGTCTCCTCCCGGGTGGGAGGCTACACCTTC. Its protein product is CASSLVSSRVGGYTF.

The gene calls are TRBV5-1 and TRBJ2-7; D is uncertain. CDR3 length: 12 residues. Deletions cut 3 bases from V and 4 bases from J, with 8 bases between. CDR1 is SGHRS and CDR2 is YFSETQ in the germline V gene. In nucleotides, the CDR3 is TGCGCCAGCAGCTACGACGGTTACGAGCAGTACTTC. It specifies CASSYDGYEQYF.

This chain joins TRBV7-8 and TRBJ2-5; 9 bases are a match to TRBD2. Per the germline V gene, CDR1 is SGHVS and CDR2 is FQNEAQ. The CDR3 runs 16 residues. V shed 1 base, J shed 4 bases, and the junction held 7 bases outside the gene matches. The CDR3 nucleotides read TGTGCCAGCAGCTTAGAAGGACTAGCGTTCGGAGAGACCCAGTACTTC. It encodes CASSLEGLAFGETQYF.

V gene TRBV26 combines with J gene TRBJ1-1; the table gives TRBD1 as D, unverified against the DNA. TRBV26 has pseudogene status. The CDR3 runs to 15 residues. The CDR3 DNA reads TGTGCCAGCAGTTTTGGGGGGGGGCCCGGCACTGAAGCTTTCTTT. Residues: CASSFGGGPGTEAFF.

The chain couples TRBV6-1 to TRBJ1-1; no clear D gene. V was pared by 6 bases and J by 0 bases, with 14 bases between. In germline, CDR1 is MNHNS, CDR2 SASEGT. CDR3 length: 15 residues. CDR3 protein: CASSRGTRMNTEAFF. The DNA of the CDR3 is TGTGCCAGCAGCCGAGGAACAAGAATGAACACTGAAGCTTTCTTT.

The chain recombines TRBV7-2 with TRBJ2-5; 10 bases match TRBD2. From germline, CDR1 is SGHTA and CDR2 FQGNSA. The CDR3 contains 18 residues. V shed 3 bases and J 1 base; nucleotides not matched to a gene: 11. The CDR3 loop is CASSFFDWERGGQETQYF. The CDR3 coding sequence is TGTGCCAGCAGCTTTTTCGATTGGGAGCGGGGGGGCCAAGAGACCCAGTACTTC.

V gene TRBV5-1 combines with J gene TRBJ1-1, with D perhaps TRBD1 (6 bases). V was trimmed by 2 bases and J by 0 bases, leaving 8 bases between them. This CDR3 is 14 amino acids long. CDR1 and CDR2 from the germline V gene are SGHRS and YFSETQ. CDR3: CASSFDRLNTEAFF. CDR3 DNA: TGCGCCAGCAGCTTTGACAGGTTGAACACTGAAGCTTTCTTT.